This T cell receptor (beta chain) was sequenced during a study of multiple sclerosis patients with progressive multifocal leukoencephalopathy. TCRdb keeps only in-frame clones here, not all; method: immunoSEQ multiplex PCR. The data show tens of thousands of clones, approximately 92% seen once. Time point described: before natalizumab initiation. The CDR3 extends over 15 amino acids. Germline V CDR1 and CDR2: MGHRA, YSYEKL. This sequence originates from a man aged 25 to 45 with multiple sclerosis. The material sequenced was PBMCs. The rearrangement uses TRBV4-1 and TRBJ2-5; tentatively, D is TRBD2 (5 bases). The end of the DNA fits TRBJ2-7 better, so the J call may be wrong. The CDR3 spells CASSQEEVGFYEQYF. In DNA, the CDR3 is TGCGCCAGCAGCCAAGAGGAGGTCGGTTTCTACGAGCAGTACTTC.